These 14 T cell receptor beta chains were all obtained from the same sample, sequenced in a study of blood T cell repertoires in COVID-19. Measured with immunoSEQ multiplex PCR; TCRdb has only the in-frame clones, and not every one. The sample gives some 150,000 clones, roughly 80% of which show up once; 4.4% is in the top ten. Source material: PBMCs or T cells enriched from blood (not recorded which). The receptors here all came from a woman between 45 and 65 years old who had recovered from COVID-19.

This chain joins TRBV4-1 and TRBJ1-1; D perhaps matches TRBD1 (5 bases). Between the trimmed V and J ends, which lost 4 bases and 2 bases, there was a span of 17 bases. The CDR3 is 16 residues long. CDR1 and CDR2 from the germline V gene are MGHRA and YSYEKL. The DNA for the CDR3 is TGCGCCAGCAGCCTACTTTGGGGCCCCTCCAACACTGAAGCTTTCTTT. Translating gives CASSLLWGPSNTEAFF.

This clone was picked up one time. The chain couples TRBV25-1 to TRBJ2-5; tentative D call: TRBD2 (7 bases). CDR3 length: 16 residues. V lost 3 bases to trimming and J lost 5 bases, with 19 bases between them. CDR1 and CDR2 from the germline V gene are MGHDK and SYGVNS. CDR3 sequence reads: CASSEGGGPTRETQYF. CDR3 coding DNA: TGTGCCAGCAGTGAGGGGGGGGGCCCCACCAGGGAGACCCAGTACTTC.

This sequence joins TRBV18 and TRBJ1-4, with 7 bases lining up with TRBD1. Germline V gene lookup returns CDR1 KGHSH and CDR2 LQKENI. Unmatched junction bases numbered 8, after V lost 3 bases and J lost 1 base. The length of the CDR3 is 17 residues. The CDR3 region has the DNA TGTGCCAGCTCACCGTCGAAAACAGGGGTAACTAATGAAAAACTGTTTTTT. Translated, it gives CASSPSKTGVTNEKLFF.

The V gene is TRBV25-1, the J gene TRBJ1-4, with a tentative D call TRBD1 (6 bases). CDR1 MGHDK and CDR2 SYGVNS come from the germline V gene. Trimming removed 3 bases from V and 4 bases from J, with 12 bases in between. There are 15 residues in the CDR3. In DNA, the CDR3 is TGTGCCAGCAGTGACCAAGGGGGAAGTAATGAAAAACTGTTTTTT. This gives the protein CASSDQGGSNEKLFF.

The CDR3 sequence: CASSEGGPYGYTF. The CDR3 DNA reads as TGTGCCAGCAGTGAAGGGGGGCCCTATGGCTACACCTTC. The chain joins TRBV2 to TRBJ1-2; possible D gene TRBD1, 6 bases. CDR3 size: 13 residues. The germline CDR1 and CDR2 sequences are SNHLY and FYNNEI. Between the trimmed V and J ends, which lost 1 base and 4 bases, there was a span of 7 bases.

The chain links TRBV21-1 to TRBJ2-7; the table's D gene call, TRBD1, was not cross checked with the DNA. TRBV21-1 is shown as a pseudogene. The CDR3 is made up of 15 amino acids. The DNA of the CDR3 is TGTGCCAGCCGAGATGAGGGGACAGGGGTGGGGGAGCAGTACGTC. Amino acids: CASRDEGTGVGEQYV.

V and J are TRBV27 and TRBJ2-1; 7 bases map to TRBD2. CDR1 is MNHEY, CDR2 SMNVEV, per germline (reference sequence). V trimming: 3 bases; J trimming: 0 bases; junction bases outside the gene matches: 8. This CDR3 spans 17 amino acids. The CDR3 nucleotides are TGTGCCAGCAGTTTCGGGGGGTCCCTTAACTCCTACAATGAGCAGTTCTTC. This sequence encodes CASSFGGSLNSYNEQFF.

The chain joins TRBV9 to TRBJ1-2; D is unresolved. The CDR3 is made up of 12 amino acids. The germline V gene encodes CDR1 SGDLS and CDR2 YYNGEE. V dropped 0 bases and J dropped 9 bases, with 9 bases sitting between them. The DNA of the CDR3 is TGTGCCAGCAGCGTAGCTAGCTCAAGCTACACCTTC. Translated: CASSVASSSYTF.

The chain carries TRBV28 and TRBJ2-4; perhaps TRBD2 as D (5 bases). This CDR3 region has 12 residues. The ends were cut back, 3 bases at V and 10 bases at J, with 10 bases in the middle. Germline V lookup: CDR1 MDHEN, CDR2 SYDVKM. CDR3 protein: CASSFSDRIQYF. CDR3 coding DNA: TGTGCCAGCAGTTTTAGCGACCGAATTCAGTACTTC.

The chain carries TRBV19 and TRBJ2-1; 7 bases fit TRBD1. The germline V gene encodes CDR1 LNHDA and CDR2 SQIVND (reference sequence). The V and J ends lost 4 bases and 10 bases, in that order; junction bases with no gene match: 13. This CDR3 is 15 amino acids long. The CDR3 loop reads CASSTYRGPAAEQFF. In DNA, the CDR3 is TGTGCCAGTAGTACCTACAGGGGCCCCGCGGCGGAGCAGTTCTTC.

This rearrangement joins TRBV4-2 to TRBJ1-6; D is undetermined. From germline, CDR1 is LGHNA and CDR2 YNFKEQ. The CDR3 runs to 15 residues. The V and J ends lost 0 bases and 9 bases respectively, with 12 bases between them. The CDR3 region has the DNA TGTGCCAGCAGCCAAGAAATGGGGAGTCTTTCACCCCTCCACTTT. It encodes CASSQEMGSLSPLHF.

The chain has TRBV6-5 and TRBJ2-1; D perhaps matches TRBD2 (5 bases). Germline CDR1 and CDR2: MNHEY and SVGAGI. CDR3 length equals 14 residues. V lost 6 bases and J 6 bases, leaving 15 bases between the germline ends. Written as DNA, the CDR3 is TGTGCCAGCAGCCCCACAGCGGCCACCAATGAGCAGTTCTTC. This encodes CASSPTAATNEQFF.

This clone was seen just once. The V and J genes are TRBV5-1 and TRBJ1-1, with TRBD1 identical over 7 bases. The junction had 4 bases not matched to a gene; V was cut back by 2 bases and J by 9 bases. CDR1 is SGHRS, CDR2 YFSETQ, per germline. The CDR3 has 12 amino acids. CDR3 in DNA: TGCGCCAGCAGCTTACAGGGGATTCAAGCTTTCTTT. Its protein is CASSLQGIQAFF.

This chain links TRBV7-8 with TRBJ1-4; D perhaps matches TRBD1 (5 bases). The CDR3 spans 15 residues. Per germline, CDR1 SGHVS and CDR2 FQNEAQ. Trimming cost V 0 bases and J 13 bases, with 18 bases left between them. The DNA for the CDR3 is TGTGCCAGCAGCTTAGCGAGCGGGACCCCTTGGGGACTGTTTTTT. Protein product: CASSLASGTPWGLFF.